Presented here are 26 T cell receptor beta chains from one specimen sequenced in a study of radiotherapy plus CTLA-4 blockade in lung cancer. Sequenced by immunoSEQ multiplex PCR; TCRdb stores in-frame clones only, minus some. This sample has roughly 120,000 clones; approximately 80% occur once, and the top ten carry 2.5% to 3.5%. Sequencing used peripheral blood, obtained from a patient treated with radiotherapy plus ipilimumab. Every receptor here comes from a human donor with non-small cell lung cancer that progressed on radiotherapy plus ipilimumab. Some clones in this sample may be carry-over from other donors' samples.

This chain joins TRBV6-5 and TRBJ1-2, with 7 bases fitting TRBD1. Germline V gives CDR1 MNHEY, CDR2 SVGAGI. V shed 3 bases, J shed 7 bases, and the junction held 11 bases outside the gene matches. The length of the CDR3 is 15 residues. CDR3 in DNA: TGTGCCAGCAGTTATGCGGCACAGGGGTATTCTGGCTACACCTTC. Translation gives CASSYAAQGYSGYTF.

The J gene is TRBJ2-5, the V gene TRBV7-9, with 7 bases aligning to TRBD1. CDR1 is SEHNR and CDR2 is FQNEAQ in the germline V gene (reference sequence). The J segment lost 2 bases and the V segment lost 0 bases, leaving 3 bases of the junction unmatched. The CDR3 runs to 15 residues. For the CDR3, the DNA is TGTGCCAGCAGCTTAGCGAGGGGGCGTCAAGAGACCCAGTACTTC. This translates into CASSLARGRQETQYF.

The chain joins TRBV5-5 to TRBJ2-1; TRBD1 aligns across 8 bases. The trim removed 4 bases at V and 5 bases at J, leaving 8 bases unmatched. This CDR3 has 15 amino acids. The germline CDR1 and CDR2 sequences are SGHKS and YYEKEE (reference sequence). CDR3 region: CASSLTGAIDNEQFF. Here the CDR3 DNA reads TGTGCCAGCAGCCTGACAGGGGCGATTGACAATGAGCAGTTCTTC.

On this clone: Since no conserved phenylalanine or tryptophan closes the CDR3, a read error is the likely cause. The chain couples TRBV7-2 to TRBJ1-5, with TRBD1 matching 10 bases. Germline V lookup: CDR1 SGHTA, CDR2 FQGNSA. The CDR3 loop spans 14 amino acids. Trimming took 7 bases from V and 6 from J; bases not matched to a gene: 6. CDR3 in amino acids: CASNRQGAGQPQHS. In DNA, the CDR3 is TGTGCCAGCAATAGACAGGGGGCAGGTCAGCCCCAGCATTCT.

This chain connects TRBV5-1 to TRBJ2-1; tentatively, D is TRBD2 (6 bases). The V end was cut by 3 bases, the J end by 2 bases, with 15 bases between. CDR1 and CDR2 (germline): SGHRS, YFSETQ. This CDR3 is 16 amino acids long. CDR3 loop: CASSYATGVTYNEQFF. In DNA form, the CDR3 reads TGCGCCAGCAGCTATGCGACGGGGGTGACCTACAATGAGCAGTTCTTC.

The J gene is TRBJ1-2, the V gene TRBV9, with a tentative D call TRBD1 (6 bases). Trimming removed 2 bases at V and 2 bases at J, with 13 bases between. Germline V CDR1 and CDR2: SGDLS, YYNGEE. The CDR3 consists of 15 residues. The chain's CDR3 is CASSVGAAYNYGYTF. In DNA form, the CDR3 reads TGTGCCAGCAGCGTGGGGGCAGCTTACAACTATGGCTACACCTTC.

CDR3 DNA sequence: TGTGCCAGCAGTGACGGGGGGCACTACGAGCAGTACTTC. Amino acid sequence: CASSDGGHYEQYF. The V gene is TRBV9, the J gene TRBJ2-7; TRBD2 is a possible D gene (7 bases). Deletions cut 5 bases from V and 3 bases from J, with 12 bases between. The CDR3 covers 13 residues. Germline-derived CDR1 and CDR2 are SGDLS and YYNGEE.

This clone occurred a few times. The chain carries TRBV18 and TRBJ2-1, with 9 bases aligning to TRBD1. The germline CDR1 and CDR2 sequences are KGHSH and LQKENI. The CDR3 has 15 residues. V gave up 6 bases and J gave up 4 bases; unmatched junction bases: 7. The CDR3 nucleotides are TGTGCCAGCTCGCCTCCGGGACAGGGATACAATGAGCAGTTCTTC. Translated: CASSPPGQGYNEQFF.

This chain joins TRBV27 and TRBJ2-5; possibly TRBD1 or TRBD2 for D (6 bases each). The CDR3 spans 14 residues. CDR1 is MNHEY and CDR2 is SMNVEV in the germline V gene (reference sequence). The ends were cut back, 7 bases at V and 3 bases at J, with 15 bases in the middle. The DNA for the CDR3 is TGTGCCAGCAAACGTTGGGGGGACAAAGAGACCCAGTACTTC. Translation gives CASKRWGDKETQYF.

The chain uses TRBV6-5 and TRBJ1-4; 7 nucleotides line up with TRBD1. Trimming at V came to 5 bases and at J to 8 bases, leaving 8 bases not matched to a gene. This CDR3 comprises 14 residues. The germline V gene has CDR1 MNHEY and CDR2 SVGAGI. The CDR3: CASSPQGGREKLFF. CDR3 DNA sequence: TGTGCCAGCAGTCCGCAGGGGGGCCGGGAAAAACTGTTTTTT.

The rearrangement joins TRBV5-1 to TRBJ2-2; D possibly corresponds to TRBD2 (6 bases). This CDR3 has 16 amino acids. V lost 2 bases to trimming and J lost 2 bases, with 13 bases between them. CDR1 and CDR2 from the germline V gene are SGHRS and YFSETQ. CDR3 coding DNA: TGCGCCAGCAGCTTAACACCTAGCGATAACACCGGGGAGCTGTTTTTT. Protein sequence: CASSLTPSDNTGELFF. Drawing the rest from reference TRBV5-1 and TRBJ2-2, the complete variable domain is KAGVTQTPRYLIKTRGQQVTLSCSPISGHRSVSWYQQTPGQGLQFLFEYFSETQRNKGNFPGRFSGRQFSNSRSEMNVSTLELGDSALYLCASSLTPSDNTGELFFGEGSRLTVL.

This chain uses TRBV4-1 with TRBJ2-7, with TRBD1 matching over 7 bases. The trim removed 4 bases at V and 0 bases at J, leaving 3 bases unmatched. The CDR3 has 14 residues. CDR1 is MGHRA and CDR2 is YSYEKL in the germline V gene. The chain's CDR3 is CASSLGQASYEQYF. DNA of the CDR3: TGCGCCAGCAGCCTCGGACAGGCCTCCTACGAGCAGTACTTC.

V is TRBV4-1 and J is TRBJ2-3; 7 bases map to TRBD2. This CDR3 is 15 amino acids long. V shed 0 bases and J 6 bases; nucleotides not matched to a gene: 6. Germline V gene lookup returns CDR1 MGHRA and CDR2 YSYEKL. This chain's CDR3 is CASSQDRLGGDTQYF. The CDR3 nucleotides are TGCGCCAGCAGCCAAGACAGACTGGGGGGGGATACGCAGTATTTT.

This clone was counted a few times. V and J are TRBV6-6 and TRBJ2-2; the D is unclear. Trimming cost V 6 bases and J 3 bases, with 5 bases left between them. This CDR3 spans 12 amino acids. Germline V gene lookup returns CDR1 MNHNY and CDR2 SVGAGI (reference sequence). The CDR3 sequence: CASRQYTGELFF. As DNA, the CDR3 is TGTGCCAGCAGACAGTACACCGGGGAGCTGTTTTTT.

For the CDR3, the DNA is TGTGCCAGTAGTAGTCAACACACTGAAGCTTTCTTT. Its translation is CASSSQHTEAFF. The genes are TRBV19 and TRBJ1-1, with D unclear. Germline CDR1 LNHDA, CDR2 SQIVND (reference sequence). V lost 4 bases and J 3 bases, leaving 6 bases between the germline ends. The CDR3 runs to 12 residues.

The CDR3 region has the DNA TGTGCCAGCACTCGAGCGGGGGACCAAGAGACCCAGTACTTC. It yields the protein CASTRAGDQETQYF. V and J are TRBV6-5 and TRBJ2-5; 8 positions agree with TRBD2. Germline values: CDR1 MNHEY, CDR2 SVGAGI. The V and J ends lost 7 bases and 0 bases, in that order; junction bases with no gene match: 4. This CDR3 is built from 14 residues.

This chain joins TRBV9 and TRBJ1-1; 7 bases match TRBD1. This CDR3 contains 15 residues. V lost 0 bases to trimming and J lost 1 base; unmatched junction nucleotides: 3. The germline CDR1 and CDR2 sequences are SGDLS and YYNGEE. The CDR3 region is CASSVDPGGNTEAFF. Here the CDR3 DNA reads TGTGCCAGCAGCGTAGATCCAGGGGGGAACACTGAAGCTTTCTTT. Complete variable domain (other parts from reference TRBV9 and TRBJ1-1): DSGVTQTPKHLITATGQRVTLRCSPRSGDLSVYWYQQSLDQGLQFLIQYYNGEERAKGNILERFSAQQFPDLHSELNLSSLELGDSALYFCASSVDPGGNTEAFFGQGTRLTVV.

The chain joins TRBV25-1 to TRBJ1-6; tentatively, D is TRBD1 (6 bases). Germline CDR1 reads MGHDK; CDR2 reads SYGVNS. The CDR3 spans 15 residues. The V end lost 5 bases, the J end lost 4 bases, and 12 bases lay between the germline ends. The CDR3 nucleotides read TGTGCCAGCAGTTACACGGACAGATATAATTCACCCCTCCACTTT. Protein: CASSYTDRYNSPLHF.

This clone was found once. This chain links TRBV9 with TRBJ2-1, with D possibly TRBD2 on 5 matching bases. The CDR3 spans 14 residues. Trimming cost V 1 base and J 5 bases, with 10 bases left between them. Germline V gives CDR1 SGDLS, CDR2 YYNGEE. CDR3 sequence: CASSVTSGDNEQFF. The CDR3 coding sequence is TGTGCCAGCAGCGTAACTTCCGGGGACAATGAGCAGTTCTTC.

CDR3 protein: CASSPLGGPVNTEAFF. CDR3 coding DNA: TGCGCCAGCAGCCCCCTCGGAGGTCCGGTGAACACTGAAGCTTTCTTT. V gene TRBV5-1 combines with J gene TRBJ1-1, with D unclear. This CDR3 region has 16 residues. Trimming took off 4 bases at V and 0 bases at J, with 16 bases between the two ends. Germline CDR1 SGHRS, CDR2 YFSETQ.

The chain carries TRBV4-1 and TRBJ2-1, with TRBD2 matching 15 bases. This CDR3 region has 18 residues. CDR1 is MGHRA and CDR2 is YSYEKL in the germline V gene. V lost 6 bases and J lost 4; bases outside the gene matches: 10. CDR3 sequence: CASRISGLAGGLYNEQFF. CDR3 in DNA: TGCGCCAGCAGAATCTCGGGACTAGCGGGGGGACTTTACAATGAGCAGTTCTTC.

The chain joins TRBV29-1 to TRBJ2-5; the D call may be TRBD1 or TRBD2 (5 bases each). The assigned J gene may be wrong: the sequence end matches TRBJ2-7 better. Germline assignment: CDR1 SQVTM and CDR2 ANQGSEA. The CDR3 has 13 amino acids. The CDR3 sequence is CSVEVSQGVEQYF. The CDR3 bases are TGCAGCGTTGAAGTAAGCCAGGGAGTCGAGCAGTACTTC.

This sequence joins TRBV18 and TRBJ1-1, with unresolved D. This CDR3 is 13 amino acids long. V lost 1 base and J lost 1, with 4 bases in between. The germline V gene has CDR1 KGHSH and CDR2 LQKENI. In DNA form, the CDR3 reads TGTGCCAGCTCACCACGGGGGAACACTGAAGCTTTCTTT. This translates into CASSPRGNTEAFF.

Only one count was recorded for this clone. The rearrangement links TRBV5-1 to TRBJ1-1, with D maybe TRBD1 (5 bases). CDR3 size: 14 residues. Germline V gene data show CDR1 as SGHRS and CDR2 as YFSETQ. The germline V and J ends were trimmed by 2 bases and 5 bases, with 13 bases remaining between them. DNA of the CDR3: TGCGCCAGCAGCTTACGCAGGGCGAGGACTGAAGCTTTCTTT. Translated, it gives CASSLRRARTEAFF.

The rearrangement links TRBV2 to TRBJ2-1; 7 bases agree with TRBD2. Trimming took 7 bases from V and 8 from J; bases not matched to a gene: 17. Germline values: CDR1 SNHLY, CDR2 FYNNEI. This CDR3 comprises 16 residues. CDR3 amino acids: CASTRTTIGLVDEQFF. CDR3 bases: TGTGCCAGCACCCGGACGACAATTGGACTAGTCGATGAGCAGTTCTTC.

This chain joins TRBV7-2 and TRBJ1-4; tentatively, D is TRBD1 (6 bases). Trimming pared 5 bases from V and 6 bases from J, leaving 16 bases between. The CDR3 is made up of 15 amino acids. Germline-derived CDR1 and CDR2 are SGHTA and FQGNSA. The CDR3 here is CASSGTTRGHEKLFF. The CDR3 DNA follows: TGTGCCAGCAGCGGGACAACACGCGGGCATGAAAAACTGTTTTTT.